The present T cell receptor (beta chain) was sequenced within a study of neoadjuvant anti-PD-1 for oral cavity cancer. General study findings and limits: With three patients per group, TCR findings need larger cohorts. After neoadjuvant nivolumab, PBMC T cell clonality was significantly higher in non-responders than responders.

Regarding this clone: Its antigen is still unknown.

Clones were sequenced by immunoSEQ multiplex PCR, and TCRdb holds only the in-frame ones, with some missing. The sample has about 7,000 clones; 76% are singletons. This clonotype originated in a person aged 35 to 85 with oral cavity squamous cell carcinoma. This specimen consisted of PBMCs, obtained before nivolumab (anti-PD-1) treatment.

The CDR3 sequence is CASSIDGTSNEKLFF. The CDR3 DNA reads as TGTGCCAGTAGTATAGATGGCACCTCTAATGAAAAACTGTTTTTT. The V call is TRBV19, the J call TRBJ1-4; D not certain. Between the trimmed V and J ends, which lost 0 bases and 3 bases, there was a span of 8 bases. The CDR3 sequence is 15 residues long. Germline-derived CDR1 and CDR2 are LNHDA and SQIVND (reference sequence). Using reference TRBV19 and TRBJ1-4 for the parts outside the CDR3, the full variable domain is DGGITQSPKYLFRKEGQNVTLSCEQNLNHDAMYWYRQDPGQGLRLIYYSQIVNDFQKGDIAEGYSVSREKKESFPLTVTSAQKNPTAFYLCASSIDGTSNEKLFFGSGTQLSVL.